This TCR beta chain originates from a study of cytomegalovirus exposure and HLA in healthy donors. As for the study in general: The early release's HLA-typed donors yielded approximately 81 million unique TCRs.

General study points: The sole available immune exposure information was CMV serostatus. It emerged from a later analysis that several of the most significant clusters appeared to be linked to common viral pathogens.

Details on this clone: Antigen specificity is unknown.

Though nominally healthy at sampling, donors likely had unrecorded immune exposures. Primers: 60 Vbeta forward and 13 Jbeta reverse. Only in-frame clones appear in the TCRdb table, and some are missing; sequencing was by immunoSEQ multiplex PCR. This table has about 180,000 clones, roughly 70% appearing once. CDR3 length equals 13 residues. V was trimmed by 2 bases and J by 3 bases, leaving 8 bases between them. Germline CDR1 is SQVTM and CDR2 is ANQGSEA. This TCR derives from a male donor in good health and CMV-seronegative. The sequencing sample was made of PBMCs. V is TRBV29-1 and J is TRBJ1-5; D is uncertain. The DNA of the CDR3 is TGCAGCGTTGAAAGCGGGGACAATCAGCCCCAGCATTTT. Residues: CSVESGDNQPQHF.